This T cell receptor (beta chain) was identified during a study of blood T cell repertoires in COVID-19. Assay: immunoSEQ multiplex PCR; the TCRdb copy retains only in-frame clones and omits some. The repertoire includes under 200,000 clones, approximately 83% of them detected once, and more than 1.5% sits in the top ten. There are 16 residues in the CDR3. V gave up 0 bases and J gave up 7 bases; unmatched junction bases: 4. The germline V gene encodes CDR1 KGHSH and CDR2 LQKENI. The V call is TRBV18, the J call TRBJ1-6; 9 bases are a match to TRBD1. Sequencing input: peripheral blood. The TCR comes from a human donor in a cohort sampled during active COVID-19. CDR3 amino acids: CASSPPGTGTNSPLHF. The CDR3 DNA reads as TGTGCCAGCTCACCACCGGGGACAGGGACCAATTCACCCCTCCACTTT. Full variable domain (remainder filled in from reference TRBV18 and TRBJ1-6): NAGVMQNPRHLVRRRGQEARLRCSPMKGHSHVYWYRQLPEEGLKFMVYLQKENIIDESGMPKERFSAEFPKEGPSILRIQQVVRGDSAAYFCASSPPGTGTNSPLHFGNGTRLTVT.